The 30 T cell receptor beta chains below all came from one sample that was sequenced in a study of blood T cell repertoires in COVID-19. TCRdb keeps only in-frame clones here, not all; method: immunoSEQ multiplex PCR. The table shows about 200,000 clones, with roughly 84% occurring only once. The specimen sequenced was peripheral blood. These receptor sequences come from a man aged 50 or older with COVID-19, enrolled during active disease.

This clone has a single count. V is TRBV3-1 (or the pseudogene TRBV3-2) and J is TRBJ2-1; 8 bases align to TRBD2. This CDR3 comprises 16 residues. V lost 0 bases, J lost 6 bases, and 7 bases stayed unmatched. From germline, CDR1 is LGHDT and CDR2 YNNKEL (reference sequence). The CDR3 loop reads CASSQDSGAGVNEQFF. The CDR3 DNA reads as TGTGCCAGCAGCCAAGACAGCGGAGCGGGGGTCAATGAGCAGTTCTTC.

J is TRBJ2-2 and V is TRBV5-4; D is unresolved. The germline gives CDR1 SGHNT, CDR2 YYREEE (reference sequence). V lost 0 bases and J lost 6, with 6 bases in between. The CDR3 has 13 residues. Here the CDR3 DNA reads TGTGCCAGCAGCTTGGGGCCCCCCGGGGAGCTGTTTTTT. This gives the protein CASSLGPPGELFF.

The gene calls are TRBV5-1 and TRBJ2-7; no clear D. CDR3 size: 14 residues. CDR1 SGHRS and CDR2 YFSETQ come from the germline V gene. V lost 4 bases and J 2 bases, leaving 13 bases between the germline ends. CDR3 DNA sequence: TGCGCCAGCAGCAGCCACGACAATGCCTACGAGCAGTACTTC. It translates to CASSSHDNAYEQYF.

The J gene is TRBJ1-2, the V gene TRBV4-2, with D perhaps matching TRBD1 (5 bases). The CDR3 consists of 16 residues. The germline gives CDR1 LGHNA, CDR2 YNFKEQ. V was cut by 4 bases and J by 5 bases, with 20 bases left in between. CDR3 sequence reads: CASSLHAQGLQYGYTF. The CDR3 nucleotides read TGTGCCAGCAGCCTCCATGCCCAGGGACTTCAGTATGGCTACACCTTC.

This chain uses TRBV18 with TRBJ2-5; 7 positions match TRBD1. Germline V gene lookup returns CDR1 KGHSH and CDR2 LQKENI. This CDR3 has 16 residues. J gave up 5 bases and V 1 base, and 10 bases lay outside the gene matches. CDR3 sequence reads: CASSPLFDRVTETQYF. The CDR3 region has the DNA TGTGCCAGCTCACCACTATTCGACAGGGTGACGGAGACCCAGTACTTC.

CDR3 nucleotide sequence: TGTGCCAGCAGCCCCCAGGCGCAAGGGGAGCTGTTTTTT. It codes for CASSPQAQGELFF. The genes are TRBV7-3 and TRBJ2-2, with D uncertain. Trimming removed 5 bases at V and 8 bases at J, with 12 bases between. This CDR3 contains 13 residues. CDR1 is SGHTA, CDR2 FQGTGA, per germline.

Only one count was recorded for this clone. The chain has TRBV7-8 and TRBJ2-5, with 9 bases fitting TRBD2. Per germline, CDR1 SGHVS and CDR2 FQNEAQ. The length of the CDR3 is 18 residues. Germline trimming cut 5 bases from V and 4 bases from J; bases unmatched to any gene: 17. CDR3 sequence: CASSHLRASGVYVETQYF. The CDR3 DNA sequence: TGTGCCAGCAGCCACCTGAGAGCTAGCGGGGTTTATGTAGAGACCCAGTACTTC.

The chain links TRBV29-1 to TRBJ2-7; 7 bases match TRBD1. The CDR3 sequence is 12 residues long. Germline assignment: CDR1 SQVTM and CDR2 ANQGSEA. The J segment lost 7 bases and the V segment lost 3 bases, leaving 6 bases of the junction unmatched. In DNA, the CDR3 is TGCAGCGTTGAGTTCCCAGGGGGAGAGCAGTACTTC. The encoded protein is CSVEFPGGEQYF.

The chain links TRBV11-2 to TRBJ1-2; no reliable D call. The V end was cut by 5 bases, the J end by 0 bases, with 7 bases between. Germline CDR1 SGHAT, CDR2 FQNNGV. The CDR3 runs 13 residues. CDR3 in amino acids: CASSPTSNYGYTF. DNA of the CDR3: TGTGCCAGCAGCCCGACTTCTAACTATGGCTACACCTTC.

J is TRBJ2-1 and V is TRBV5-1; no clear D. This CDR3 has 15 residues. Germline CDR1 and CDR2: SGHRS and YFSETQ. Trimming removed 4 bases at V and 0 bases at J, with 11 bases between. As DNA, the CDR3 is TGCGCCAGCAGCAGCGAGCCGAGCTCCTACAATGAGCAGTTCTTC. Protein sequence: CASSSEPSSYNEQFF. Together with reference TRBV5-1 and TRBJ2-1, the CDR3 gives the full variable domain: KAGVTQTPRYLIKTRGQQVTLSCSPISGHRSVSWYQQTPGQGLQFLFEYFSETQRNKGNFPGRFSGRQFSNSRSEMNVSTLELGDSALYLCASSSEPSSYNEQFFGPGTRLTVL.

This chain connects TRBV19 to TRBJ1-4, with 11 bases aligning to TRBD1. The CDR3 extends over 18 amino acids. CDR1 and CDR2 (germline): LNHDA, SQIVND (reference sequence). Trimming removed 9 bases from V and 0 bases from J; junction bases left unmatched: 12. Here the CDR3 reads CARGDQDRGLATNEKLFF. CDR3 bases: TGTGCCAGAGGGGACCAGGACAGGGGGCTTGCAACTAATGAAAAACTGTTTTTT.

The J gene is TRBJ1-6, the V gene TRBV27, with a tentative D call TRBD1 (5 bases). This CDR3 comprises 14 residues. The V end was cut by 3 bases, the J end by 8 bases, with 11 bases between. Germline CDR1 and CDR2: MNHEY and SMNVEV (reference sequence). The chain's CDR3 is CASSFRGNHSPLHF. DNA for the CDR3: TGTGCCAGCAGTTTCCGGGGGAATCATTCACCCCTCCACTTT.

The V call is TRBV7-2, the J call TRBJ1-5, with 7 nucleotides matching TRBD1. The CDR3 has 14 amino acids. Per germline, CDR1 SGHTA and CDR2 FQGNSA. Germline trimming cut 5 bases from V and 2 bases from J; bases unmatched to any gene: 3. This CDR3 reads CASSLTGGNQPQHF. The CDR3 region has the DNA TGTGCCAGCAGCCTCACAGGGGGCAATCAGCCCCAGCATTTT.

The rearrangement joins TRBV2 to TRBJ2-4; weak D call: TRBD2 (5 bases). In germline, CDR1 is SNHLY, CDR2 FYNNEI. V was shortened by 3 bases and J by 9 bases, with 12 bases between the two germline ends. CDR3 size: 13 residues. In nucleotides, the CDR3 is TGTGCCAGCAGTGACGTTAGCGAGGGCATTCAGTACTTC. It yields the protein CASSDVSEGIQYF.

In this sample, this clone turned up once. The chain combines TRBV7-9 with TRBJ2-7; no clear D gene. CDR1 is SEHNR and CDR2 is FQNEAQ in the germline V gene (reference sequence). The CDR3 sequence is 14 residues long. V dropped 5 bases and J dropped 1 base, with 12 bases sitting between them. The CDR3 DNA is TGTGCCAGCAGCCCCGCAGTTCGATCCTACGAGCAGTACTTC. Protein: CASSPAVRSYEQYF. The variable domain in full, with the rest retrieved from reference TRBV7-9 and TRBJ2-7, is DTGVSQNPRHKITKRGQNVTFRCDPISEHNRLYWYRQTLGQGPEFLTYFQNEAQLEKSRLLSDRFSAERPKGSFSTLEIQRTEQGDSAMYLCASSPAVRSYEQYFGPGTRLTVT.

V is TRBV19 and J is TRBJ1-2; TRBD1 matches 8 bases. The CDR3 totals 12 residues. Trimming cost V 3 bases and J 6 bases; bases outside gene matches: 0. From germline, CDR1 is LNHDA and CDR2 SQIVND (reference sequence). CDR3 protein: CASSMTGDGYTF. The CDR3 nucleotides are TGTGCCAGTAGTATGACAGGGGATGGCTACACCTTC.

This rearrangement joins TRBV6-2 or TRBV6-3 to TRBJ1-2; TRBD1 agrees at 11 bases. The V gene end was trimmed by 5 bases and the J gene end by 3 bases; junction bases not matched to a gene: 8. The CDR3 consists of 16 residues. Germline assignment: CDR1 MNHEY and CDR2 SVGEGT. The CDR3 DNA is TGTGCCAGCAGTACCTCCGGGACAGGGGGGGACTATGGCTACACCTTC. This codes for CASSTSGTGGDYGYTF.

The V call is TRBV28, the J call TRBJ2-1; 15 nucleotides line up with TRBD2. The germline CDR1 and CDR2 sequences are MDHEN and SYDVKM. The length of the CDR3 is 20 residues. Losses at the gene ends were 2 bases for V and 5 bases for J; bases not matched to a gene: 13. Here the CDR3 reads CASSLGLGTSGRSWDNEQFF. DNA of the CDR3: TGTGCCAGCAGTTTAGGCCTGGGGACTAGCGGGAGGTCATGGGACAATGAGCAGTTCTTC.

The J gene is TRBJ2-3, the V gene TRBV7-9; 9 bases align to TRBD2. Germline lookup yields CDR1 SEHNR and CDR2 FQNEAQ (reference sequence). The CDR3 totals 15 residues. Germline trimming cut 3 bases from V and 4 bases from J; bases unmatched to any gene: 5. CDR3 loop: CASSLGGRASDTQYF. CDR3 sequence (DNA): TGTGCCAGCAGCTTGGGCGGGAGGGCCTCAGATACGCAGTATTTT.

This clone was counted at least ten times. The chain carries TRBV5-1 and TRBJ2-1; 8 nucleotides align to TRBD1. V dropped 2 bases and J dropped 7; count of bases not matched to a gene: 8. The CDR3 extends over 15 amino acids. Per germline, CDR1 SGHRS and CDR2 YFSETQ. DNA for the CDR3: TGCGCCAGCAGCTTCACAGGGGGGTCCCTTAATGAGCAGTTCTTC. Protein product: CASSFTGGSLNEQFF.

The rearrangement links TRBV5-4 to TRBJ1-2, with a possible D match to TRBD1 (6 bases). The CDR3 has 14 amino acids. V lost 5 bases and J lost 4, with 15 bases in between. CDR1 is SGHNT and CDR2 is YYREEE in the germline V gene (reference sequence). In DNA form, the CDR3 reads TGTGCCAGCAGGGACAGAACAGCCCTCTATGGCTACACCTTC. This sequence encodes CASRDRTALYGYTF.

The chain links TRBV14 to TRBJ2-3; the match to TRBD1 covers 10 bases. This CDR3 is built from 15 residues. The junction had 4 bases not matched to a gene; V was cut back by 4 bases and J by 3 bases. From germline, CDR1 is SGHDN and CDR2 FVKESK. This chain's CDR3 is CASSRGDRGTDTQYF. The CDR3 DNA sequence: TGTGCCAGCAGCCGAGGGGACAGGGGTACAGATACGCAGTATTTT.

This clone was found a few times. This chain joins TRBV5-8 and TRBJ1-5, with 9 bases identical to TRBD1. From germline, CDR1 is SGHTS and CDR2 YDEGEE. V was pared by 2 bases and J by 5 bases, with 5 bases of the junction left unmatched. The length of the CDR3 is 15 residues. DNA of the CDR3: TGTGCCAGCAGCTTACAGGGGGCTGGGGATCAGCCCCAGCATTTT. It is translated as CASSLQGAGDQPQHF. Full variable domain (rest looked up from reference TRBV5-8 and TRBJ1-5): EAGVTQSPTHLIKTRGQQATLRCSPISGHTSVYWYQQALGLGLQFLLWYDEGEERNRGNFPPRFSGRQFPNYSSELNVNALELEDSALYLCASSLQGAGDQPQHFGDGTRLSIL.

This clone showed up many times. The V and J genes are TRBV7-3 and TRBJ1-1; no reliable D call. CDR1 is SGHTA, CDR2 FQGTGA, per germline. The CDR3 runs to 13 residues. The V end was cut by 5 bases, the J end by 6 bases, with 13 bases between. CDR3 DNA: TGTGCCAGCAGCCCCCGTCCAGGCTCTGAAGCTTTCTTT. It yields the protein CASSPRPGSEAFF.

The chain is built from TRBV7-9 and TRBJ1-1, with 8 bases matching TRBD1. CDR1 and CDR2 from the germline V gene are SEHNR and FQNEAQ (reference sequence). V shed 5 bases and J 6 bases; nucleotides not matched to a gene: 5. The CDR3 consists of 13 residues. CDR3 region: CASSMTGDAEAFF. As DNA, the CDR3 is TGTGCCAGCAGCATGACAGGGGACGCTGAAGCTTTCTTT.

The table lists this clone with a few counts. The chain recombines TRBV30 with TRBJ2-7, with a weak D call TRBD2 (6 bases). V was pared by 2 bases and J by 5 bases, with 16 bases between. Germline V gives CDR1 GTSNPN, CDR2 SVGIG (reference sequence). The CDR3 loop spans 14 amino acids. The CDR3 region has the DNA TGTGCCTGGAGTATCAGAGGAGGGTTCGACGAGCAGTACTTC. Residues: CAWSIRGGFDEQYF.

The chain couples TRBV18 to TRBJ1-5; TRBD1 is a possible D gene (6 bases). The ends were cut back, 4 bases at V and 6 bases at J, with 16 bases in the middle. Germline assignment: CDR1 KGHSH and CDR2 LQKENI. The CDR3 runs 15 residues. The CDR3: CASSLGLQGTQPQHF. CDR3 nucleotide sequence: TGTGCCAGCTCACTAGGCCTACAGGGAACTCAGCCCCAGCATTTT.

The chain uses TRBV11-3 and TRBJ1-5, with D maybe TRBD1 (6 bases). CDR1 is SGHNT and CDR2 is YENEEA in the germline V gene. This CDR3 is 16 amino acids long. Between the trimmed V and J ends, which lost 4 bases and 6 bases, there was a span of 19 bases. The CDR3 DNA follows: TGTGCCAGCAGCTCGGACCGAGAAAGGGGGAGTCAGCCCCAGCATTTT. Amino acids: CASSSDRERGSQPQHF.

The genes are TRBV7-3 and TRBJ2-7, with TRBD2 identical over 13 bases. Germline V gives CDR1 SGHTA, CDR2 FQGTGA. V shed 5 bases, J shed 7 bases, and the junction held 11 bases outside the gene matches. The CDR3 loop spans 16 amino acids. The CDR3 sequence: CASSLSGTSGNGEQYF. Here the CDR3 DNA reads TGTGCCAGCAGCCTGAGTGGGACTAGCGGGAACGGGGAGCAGTACTTC.

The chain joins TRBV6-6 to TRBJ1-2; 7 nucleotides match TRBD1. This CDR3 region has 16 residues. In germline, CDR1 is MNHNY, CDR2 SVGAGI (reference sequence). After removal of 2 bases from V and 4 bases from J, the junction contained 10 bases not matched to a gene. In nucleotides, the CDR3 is TGTGCCAGCAGTTACCAGGGGACAGACTTTTCCTATGGCTACACCTTC. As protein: CASSYQGTDFSYGYTF.